One sample yielded the 4 T cell receptor beta chains listed below, sequenced in a study of blood T cell repertoires in COVID-19 (dated by TCRdb to 2018 to 2020). Libraries came from the immunoSEQ multiplex PCR assay. Not all clones reach the TCRdb copy of this immuneACCESS table, which keeps in-frame sequences only. Checked studies attribute under half of the gap to unresolved V genes and leave the rest unexplained. The sample table contains 150,000 to 200,000 clones; only one count was recorded for roughly 89% of them. Clones ranked in the top ten supply 2% to 2.5% of the sample. The sequenced sample consisted of PBMCs or T cells enriched from blood (not recorded which). Every receptor here comes from a woman aged 35 to 49 with acute COVID-19.

In its sample, this clone was seen a few times. A junction end diverges from the germline sequence, so it may reflect a read error. In DNA form, the CDR3 reads TGTGCCAGCAGCCAAGGCCCGACTAGCGGGGAATCTTTACGGATCTTC. Residues: CASSQGPTSGESLRIF. This rearrangement joins TRBV4-2 to TRBJ2-1, with 11 bases that match TRBD2. This CDR3 has 16 amino acids. In germline, CDR1 is LGHNA, CDR2 YNFKEQ.

CDR3 DNA: TGTGCCAGCAGCCGCGTCAATGAAAAACTGTTTTTT. Amino acid sequence: CASSRVNEKLFF. This chain joins TRBV3-1 (or the pseudogene TRBV3-2) and TRBJ1-4; D is ambiguous. This CDR3 spans 12 amino acids. Trimming pared 4 bases from V and 5 bases from J, leaving 5 bases between. CDR1 LGHDT and CDR2 YNNKEL come from the germline V gene (reference sequence).

DNA of the CDR3: TGCAGTGCTAGTTTTCACAGCGGGAGCTTGTCCTACGAGCAGTACTTC. This translates into CSASFHSGSLSYEQYF. The gene calls are TRBV20-1 and TRBJ2-7, with 8 bases fitting TRBD2. V was clipped by 3 bases and J by 1 base; unmatched bases: 11. CDR1 and CDR2 (germline): DFQATT, SNEGSKA (reference sequence). The CDR3 covers 16 residues.

J is TRBJ2-4 and V is TRBV5-1; 8 bases are shared with TRBD1. V shed 1 base and J 10 bases; nucleotides not matched to a gene: 16. Germline values: CDR1 SGHRS, CDR2 YFSETQ. The length of the CDR3 is 17 residues. The CDR3 DNA reads as TGCGCCAGCAGCTTGAGAGGGGCAGGGGGCGGAGTAGCGATTCAGTACTTC. Translation gives CASSLRGAGGGVAIQYF.